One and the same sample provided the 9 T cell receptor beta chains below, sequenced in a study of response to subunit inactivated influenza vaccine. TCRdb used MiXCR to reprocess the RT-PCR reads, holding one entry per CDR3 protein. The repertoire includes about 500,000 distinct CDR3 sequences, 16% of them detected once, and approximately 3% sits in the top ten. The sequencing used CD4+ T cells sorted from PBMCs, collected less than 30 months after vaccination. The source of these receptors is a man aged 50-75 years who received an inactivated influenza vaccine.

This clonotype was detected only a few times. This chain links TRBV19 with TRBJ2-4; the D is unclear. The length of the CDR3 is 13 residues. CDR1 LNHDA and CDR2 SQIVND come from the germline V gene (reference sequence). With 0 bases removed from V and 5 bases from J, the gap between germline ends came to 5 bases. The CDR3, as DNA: TGTGCCAGTAGTATAGAGCCTCAAAACATTCAGTACTTC. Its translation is CASSIEPQNIQYF.

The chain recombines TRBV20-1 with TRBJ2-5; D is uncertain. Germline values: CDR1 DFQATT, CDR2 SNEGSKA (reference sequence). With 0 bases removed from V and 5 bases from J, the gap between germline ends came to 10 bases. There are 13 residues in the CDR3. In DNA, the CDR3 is TGCAGTGCTAGAGATGGGTCTACGGAGACCCAGTACTTC. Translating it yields CSARDGSTETQYF.

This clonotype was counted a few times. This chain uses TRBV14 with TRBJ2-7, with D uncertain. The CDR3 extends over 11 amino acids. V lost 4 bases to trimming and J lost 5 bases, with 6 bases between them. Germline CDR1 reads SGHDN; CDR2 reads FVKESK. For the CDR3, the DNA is TGTGCCAGCAGCCTTGTACACGAGCAGTACTTC. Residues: CASSLVHEQYF.

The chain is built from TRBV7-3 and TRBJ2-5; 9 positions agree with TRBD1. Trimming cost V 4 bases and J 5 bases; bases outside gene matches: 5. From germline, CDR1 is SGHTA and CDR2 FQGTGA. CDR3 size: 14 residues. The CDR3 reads CASSSTGGMETQYF. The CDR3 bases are TGTGCCAGCAGCTCTACAGGGGGCATGGAGACCCAGTACTTC.

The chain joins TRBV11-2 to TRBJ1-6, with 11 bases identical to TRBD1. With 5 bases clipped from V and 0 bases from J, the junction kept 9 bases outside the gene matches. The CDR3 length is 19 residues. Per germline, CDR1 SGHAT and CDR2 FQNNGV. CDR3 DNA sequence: TGTGCCAGCAGCCGCGGACAGGGGGCCTCCAGCTCCTATAATTCACCCCTCCACTTT. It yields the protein CASSRGQGASSSYNSPLHF.

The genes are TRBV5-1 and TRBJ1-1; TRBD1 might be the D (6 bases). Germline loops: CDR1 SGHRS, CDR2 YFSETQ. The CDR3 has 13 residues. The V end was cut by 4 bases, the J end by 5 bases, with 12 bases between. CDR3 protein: CASSQGQYTEAFF. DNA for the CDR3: TGCGCCAGCAGCCAGGGGCAATATACTGAAGCTTTCTTT.

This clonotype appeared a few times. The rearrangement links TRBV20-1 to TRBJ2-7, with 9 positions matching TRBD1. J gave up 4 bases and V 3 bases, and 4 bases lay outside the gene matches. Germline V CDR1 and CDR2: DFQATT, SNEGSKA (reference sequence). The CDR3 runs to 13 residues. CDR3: CSASPGQGYEQYF. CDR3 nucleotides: TGCAGTGCTAGTCCGGGACAGGGTTACGAGCAGTACTTC.

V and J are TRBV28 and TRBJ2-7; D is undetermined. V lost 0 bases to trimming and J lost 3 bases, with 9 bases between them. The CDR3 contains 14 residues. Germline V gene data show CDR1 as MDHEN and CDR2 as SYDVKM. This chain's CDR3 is CASSLWDGLYEQYF. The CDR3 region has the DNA TGTGCCAGCAGTTTATGGGACGGCCTCTACGAGCAGTACTTC. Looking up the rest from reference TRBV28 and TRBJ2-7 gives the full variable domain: DVKVTQSSRYLVKRTGEKVFLECVQDMDHENMFWYRQDPGLGLRLIYFSYDVKMKEKGDIPEGYSVSREKKERFSLILESASTNQTSMYLCASSLWDGLYEQYFGPGTRLTVT.

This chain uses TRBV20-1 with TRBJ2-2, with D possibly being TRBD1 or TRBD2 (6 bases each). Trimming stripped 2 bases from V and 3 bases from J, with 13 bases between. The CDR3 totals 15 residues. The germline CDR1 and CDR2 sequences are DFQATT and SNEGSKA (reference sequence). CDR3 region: CSARRPGADTGELFF. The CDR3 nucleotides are TGCAGTGCTAGACGGCCGGGGGCCGACACCGGGGAGCTGTTTTTT.